These T cell receptor beta chains were read from a single sample in a study of memory CD4+ T cells and cytomegalovirus serostatus. TCRdb's copy holds only in-frame clones and misses some; the assay was immunoSEQ multiplex PCR. This sample has 56,000 or so clones, with roughly 87% found just once. Sequenced: memory CD4+ T cells from blood. These receptors all stem from an adult in good health and CMV-seronegative. The CDR3 runs from the conserved cysteine through the conserved F or W. A D gene is named only where the DNA matches it firmly. For some rows the clone size is stated as once, few or many, or as a class when expanded; others skip it.

>TRBD1|TRBV6-5|TRBJ1-1|few
TGTGCCAGCAGTTGGGGACAGGGGGCTGAAGCTTTCTTT
CASSWGQGAEAFF
>TRBD1|TRBV5-1|TRBJ2-5|-
TGCGCCAGCAGCCCCGGGGACAGGGCCACCCTTGGGGGGACCCAGTACTTC
CASSPGDRATLGGTQYF
>-|TRBV4-1|TRBJ1-6|few
TGCGCCAGCAGCCAAGACGGGTTACAGGGCCGGGGATATAATTCACCCCTCCACTTT
CASSQDGLQGRGYNSPLHF
>-|TRBV9|TRBJ2-1|medium-sized
TGTGCCAGCAGCCCAGATATACGGCACAATGAGCAGTTCTTC
CASSPDIRHNEQFF
>-|TRBV5-1|TRBJ1-5|-
TGCGCCAGCAGCTTGGAGGGCCTTAGCAATCAGCCCCAGCATTTT
CASSLEGLSNQPQHF
>TRBD2|TRBV9|TRBJ2-7|-
TGTGCCAGCAGCGTAGATATTAGCGGGGGCTCCTACGAGCAGTACTTC
CASSVDISGGSYEQYF
>-|TRBV14|TRBJ1-1|-
TGTGCCAGCAGCCACCGCGGAGGGACACCCTCAAAAGCTGAAGCTTTCTTT
CASSHRGGTPSKAEAFF
>-|TRBV25-1|TRBJ1-1|-
TGTGCCAGCAGTCACCAGGGGAACACTGAAGCTTTCTTT
CASSHQGNTEAFF
>-|TRBV10-3|TRBJ2-2|once
TGTGCCATCAGTGAGGGGAGGGACAGGCCCTCGAACACCGGGGAGCTGTTTTTT
CAISEGRDRPSNTGELFF
>-|TRBV9|TRBJ2-3|-
TGTGCCAGCAGCGTAGTGGGGGATACGCAGTATTTT
CASSVVGDTQYF
>-|TRBV11-3|TRBJ1-5|-
TGTGCCAGCAGCAGCCGGGACACTTATAGCAATCAGCCCCAGCATTTT
CASSSRDTYSNQPQHF
>TRBD2|TRBV27|TRBJ2-7|-
TGTGCCAGCAGTTTACGGGTTTGGGAGGGGAGGTCCTACGAGCAGTACTTC
CASSLRVWEGRSYEQYF
>-|TRBV27|TRBJ2-7|-
TGTGCCAGCAAGCCGGTGGAACGCGGCTACGAGCAGTACTTC
CASKPVERGYEQYF
>TRBD1|TRBV6-5|TRBJ1-6|few
TGTGCCAGCAGTTACAAGGGGGCCCCTCTCCACTTT
CASSYKGAPLHF
>-|TRBV28|TRBJ1-6|-
TGTGCCAGCAGTTTAGGGCCAGGGAAGAGCTCCTATAATTCACCCCTCCACTTT
CASSLGPGKSSYNSPLHF
>-|TRBV7-6|TRBJ2-7|-
TGTGCCAGCAGCTTAGGAGACGAGCAGTACTTC
CASSLGDEQYF
>-|TRBV2|TRBJ2-3|-
TGTGCCAGCAATGGAGTGGGAACAGATACGCAGTATTTT
CASNGVGTDTQYF
>-|TRBV5-6|TRBJ2-7|once
TGTGCCAGCAGTTCAAGGACCGGAGAGCAGTACTTC
CASSSRTGEQYF
>TRBD2|TRBV4-3|TRBJ2-1|-
TGCGCCAGCAGCCAGAGACTAGCGGAACCAACAAAGGGAGCCTACAATGAGCAGTTCTTC
CASSQRLAEPTKGAYNEQFF
>-|TRBV7-2|TRBJ1-6|-
TGCGCCAGCAGCGGGGGGGCAGGGGATTCACCCCTCCACTTT
CASSGGAGDSPLHF
>-|TRBV15|TRBJ1-1|-
TGTGCCACCAGCAGACGCCCAGGGAACACTGAAGCTTTCTTT
CATSRRPGNTEAFF
>TRBD1|TRBV29-1|TRBJ1-5|-
TGCAGCGCCCAGGGGGCGCCTAATCAGCCCCAGCATTTT
CSAQGAPNQPQHF
>-|TRBV7-2|TRBJ1-5|once
TGTGCCAGCAGCTTCACCAACCTCAATCAGCCCCAGCATTTT
CASSFTNLNQPQHF
>-|TRBV28|TRBJ1-2|-
TGTGCCAGCAAAATCGGCGAAGCTAACTATGGCTACACCTTC
CASKIGEANYGYTF
>-|TRBV6-5|TRBJ1-5|-
TGTGCCAGCAGCCCGGGACCCCGAGGCAATCAGCCCCAGCATTTT
CASSPGPRGNQPQHF
>-|TRBV14|TRBJ1-3|few
TGTGCCAGCAGCCAAGATCGGCTGAGACTCAGAAAAGGAAACACCATATATTTT
CASSQDRLRLRKGNTIYF
>-|TRBV15|TRBJ1-2|-
TGTGCCACCAGCCGAAGTTGGGAGGGCTATGGCTACACCTTC
CATSRSWEGYGYTF
>TRBD1|TRBV18|TRBJ1-6|-
TGTGCCAGCTCACCCTCCGGGACAGGAGGGTCACCCCTCCACTTT
CASSPSGTGGSPLHF
>-|TRBV7-9|TRBJ2-7|-
TGTGCCAGCAGCTCGCACGCAGGCGAGCAGTACTTC
CASSSHAGEQYF
>TRBD2|TRBV5-1|TRBJ2-5|-
TGCGCCAGCAGCATCAGCGGGGGGGCCGGTGAGACCCAGTACTTC
CASSISGGAGETQYF
>TRBD1|TRBV7-2|TRBJ2-3|-
TGTGCCAGCAGCCTATTTGGGACAGGGGCCACAGATACGCAGTATTTT
CASSLFGTGATDTQYF
>-|TRBV15|TRBJ2-5|-
TGTGCCACCAGCAGAGAGGGACCCCAGGGGGAGACCCAGTACTTC
CATSREGPQGETQYF
>-|TRBV9|TRBJ2-3|-
TGTGCCAGCAGCGTAAGTGGGCTTGGCACAGATACGCAGTATTTT
CASSVSGLGTDTQYF
>-|TRBV2|TRBJ2-5|-
TGTGCCAGCAGGCCTGAGGGGACCCAGTACTTC
CASRPEGTQYF
>-|TRBV27|TRBJ1-2|-
TGTGCCAGCAGTTTCAGGGGCTGGGGCGGCTACACCTTC
CASSFRGWGGYTF
>TRBD1|TRBV7-2|TRBJ1-6|-
TGTGCCAGCAGCCGGCTACAGGGGCGGACGCCACCCCTCCACTTT
CASSRLQGRTPPLHF
>-|TRBV4-3|TRBJ1-1|few
TGCGCCAGCAGCCTCGGACGGAACACTGAAGCTTTCTTT
CASSLGRNTEAFF
>-|TRBV9|TRBJ1-2|-
TGTGCCAGCAGCGTAGGGACAAACTATGGCTACACCTTC
CASSVGTNYGYTF
>-|TRBV10-2|TRBJ1-1|-
TGCGCCAGCGGTTTTAACACTGAAGCTTTCTTT
CASGFNTEAFF
>TRBD1|TRBV4-2|TRBJ1-2|-
TGTGCCAGCAGCCACCTAGGGACAGGGGATGGCTACACCTTC
CASSHLGTGDGYTF
>-|TRBV14|TRBJ1-4|-
TGTGCCAGCAGCCCCTTCGGGGGGCAGACTAATGAAAAACTGTTTTTT
CASSPFGGQTNEKLFF
>-|TRBV7-6|TRBJ1-1|-
TGTGCCAGCAGCTTAGAGACCCGGGGCAGCACTGAAGCTTTCTTT
CASSLETRGSTEAFF
>-|TRBV5-1|TRBJ1-6|few
TGCGCCAGCAGCCTACGCGGGGGCAATTCACCCCTCCACTTT
CASSLRGGNSPLHF
>-|TRBV11-3|TRBJ2-1|-
TGTGCCAGCAGCGGCGGGCACCCGTACAATGAGCAGTTCTTC
CASSGGHPYNEQFF
>-|TRBV13|TRBJ2-5|-
TGTGCCAGCAGCCCACTAAAGCTAGGAAGACAAGAGACCCAGTACTTC
CASSPLKLGRQETQYF
>-|TRBV15|TRBJ1-1|-
TGTGCCACCAGCAGAGTTGGGGGTTGGAACACTGAAGCTTTCTTT
CATSRVGGWNTEAFF
>-|TRBV5-8|TRBJ1-1|-
TGTGCCAGCAGCCTCGGTCTGGCTTGGAAGGGCACTGAAGCTTTCTTT
CASSLGLAWKGTEAFF
>TRBD2|TRBV7-9|TRBJ2-2|-
TGTGCCAGCAGCCTCTTCGCCGGACTAGCCGCCACGAACGGGGAGCTGTTTTTT
CASSLFAGLAATNGELFF